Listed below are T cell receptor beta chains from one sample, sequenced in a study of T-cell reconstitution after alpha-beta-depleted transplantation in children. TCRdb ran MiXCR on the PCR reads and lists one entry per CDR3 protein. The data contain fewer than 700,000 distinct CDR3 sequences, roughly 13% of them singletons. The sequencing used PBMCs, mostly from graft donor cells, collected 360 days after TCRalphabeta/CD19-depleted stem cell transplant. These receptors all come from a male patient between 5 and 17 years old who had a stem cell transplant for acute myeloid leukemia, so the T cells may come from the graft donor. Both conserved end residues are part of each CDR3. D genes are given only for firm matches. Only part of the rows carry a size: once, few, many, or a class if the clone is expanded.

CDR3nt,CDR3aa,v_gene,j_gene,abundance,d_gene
TGCAGCGTTGAAGGACAGCGGACCTATGGCTACACCTTC,CSVEGQRTYGYTF,TRBV29-1,TRBJ1-2,NA,NA
TGTGCCAGCAGCTTATCCCGGCCCAGCACAGGGAACTACGAGCAGTACTTC,CASSLSRPSTGNYEQYF,TRBV7-8,TRBJ2-7,many,NA
TGTGCCAGCAGCCAAGATAGGGGCAGAAATGCTGGGGCCAACGTCCTGACTTTC,CASSQDRGRNAGANVLTF,TRBV3-1,TRBJ2-6,few,NA
TGCGCCAGCAGCCCCCGGGACAGGGCCGAGTCGCAGTACTTC,CASSPRDRAESQYF,TRBV5-1,TRBJ2-7,NA,TRBD1
TGTGCCAGTAGTATAGGCGGGGCGGGGGATGAGCAGTTCTTC,CASSIGGAGDEQFF,TRBV19,TRBJ2-1,NA,TRBD2
TGTGCCAGCAGTTCCCACAGGGGATATGGGAACACTGAAGCTTTCTTT,CASSSHRGYGNTEAFF,TRBV28,TRBJ1-1,NA,TRBD1
TGTGCCAGCAGTATGGACAGGGTGAGCACTGAAGCTTTCTTT,CASSMDRVSTEAFF,TRBV6-2/TRBV6-3,TRBJ1-1,NA,TRBD1
TGTGCCTCCCGAGGGCCAGCGGAGACCCAGTACTTC,CASRGPAETQYF,TRBV15,TRBJ2-5,NA,NA
TGTGCCAGCAGCCCCCGGGCAGGTCAGCCCCAGCATTTT,CASSPRAGQPQHF,TRBV7-2,TRBJ1-5,few,NA
TGTGCCAGCAGCTACTCGAGATTAGCGGGGGGCCCGGGGGCAGAGACCCAGTACTTC,CASSYSRLAGGPGAETQYF,TRBV7-8,TRBJ2-5,many,TRBD2
TGCGCCAGCAGCCAAGGACGAGCTCAGGGGAACGAGCAGTACTTC,CASSQGRAQGNEQYF,TRBV4-3,TRBJ2-7,NA,NA
TGCGCCAGCAGCTTGTTCGGGGTAGATCAGCCCCAGCATTTT,CASSLFGVDQPQHF,TRBV5-1,TRBJ1-5,NA,NA
TGTGCCAGCAGTTCCTCCCGGTCGGGGGGTAATGAAAAACTGTTTTTT,CASSSSRSGGNEKLFF,TRBV12-3/TRBV12-4,TRBJ1-4,many,NA
TGCAGCGTTGCACAGGGGTTCTCCTACGAGCAGTACTTC,CSVAQGFSYEQYF,TRBV29-1,TRBJ2-7,few,TRBD1
TGCGCCAGCAAACAGGGGACGGAGACCCAGTACTTC,CASKQGTETQYF,TRBV23-1,TRBJ2-5,many,TRBD1
TGTGCCAGCAGCTTCGTGGGTAGCCTCAATGAGCAGTTCTTC,CASSFVGSLNEQFF,TRBV7-3,TRBJ2-1,many,NA
TGCGCCAGCAGCCAAGGACAGACTCTTATTAATTCACCCCTCCACTTT,CASSQGQTLINSPLHF,TRBV4-3,TRBJ1-6,few,NA
TGTGCCAGCACCTTCCTAGCGGAGATAGCAGATACGCAGTATTTT,CASTFLAEIADTQYF,TRBV2,TRBJ2-3,many,TRBD2
TGTGCCAGCAGCCGGGACCTCTTATCCAGTAATGGTTCACCCCTCCACTTT,CASSRDLLSSNGSPLHF,TRBV7-2,TRBJ1-6,few,NA
TGTGCCAGTAGTATCCTGGGGGCAAATGGAAAGAACACTGAAGCTTTCTTT,CASSILGANGKNTEAFF,TRBV19,TRBJ1-1,NA,NA
TGTGCCAGCAGCCCACCAGGTCCGAACACCGGGGAGCTGTTTTTT,CASSPPGPNTGELFF,TRBV7-6,TRBJ2-2,NA,NA
TGCAGCGTTGTTTGGGCGGACTATGGCTACACCTTC,CSVVWADYGYTF,TRBV29-1,TRBJ1-2,NA,NA
TGTGCCAGCAGCTTACTACCAGAACAGTGGGATGAGCAGTTCTTC,CASSLLPEQWDEQFF,TRBV7-2,TRBJ2-1,few,NA
TGTGCCACCAGCAGAGGACCCTCTAGCGGGGTATACGAGCAGTACTTC,CATSRGPSSGVYEQYF,TRBV15,TRBJ2-7,NA,TRBD2
TGCGCCAGCAGCCCGGCTGGGACTAGCGGGACAGATACGCAGTATTTT,CASSPAGTSGTDTQYF,TRBV5-1,TRBJ2-3,many,TRBD2
TGTGCCAGCAGTTTACGGGAGGTCCCCGGGGAGCTGTTTTTT,CASSLREVPGELFF,TRBV12-3/TRBV12-4,TRBJ2-2,many,TRBD2
TGTGCCAGCAGTCCCGGACCTCCGGAGCAGTACTTC,CASSPGPPEQYF,TRBV6-6,TRBJ2-7,NA,NA
TGCGCCAGCAGCCAAGGGGGAGGAATCGGCACAGATACGCAGTATTTT,CASSQGGGIGTDTQYF,TRBV4-3,TRBJ2-3,NA,NA
TGTGCCACCAGTGGTAGGGGGAGGGAGGGTAGCGGGAGGCCATACAATGAGCAGTTCTTC,CATSGRGREGSGRPYNEQFF,TRBV24-1,TRBJ2-1,NA,TRBD2
TGTGCCATAACGGGACTAGCGGGAGAAGGTGAGCAGTTCTTC,CAITGLAGEGEQFF,TRBV28,TRBJ2-1,many,TRBD2
TGTGCCAGCAGCTTAGCTCCTTGGACAGGGGGGGACTATGGCTACACCTTC,CASSLAPWTGGDYGYTF,TRBV7-2,TRBJ1-2,few,TRBD1
TGCAGTGCTAGAGCACTAGCGCTCTACAATGAGCAGTTCTTC,CSARALALYNEQFF,TRBV20-1,TRBJ2-1,few,TRBD2
TGTGCCAGCAGTGCTGAGCGGGTCCCCTACGAGCAGTACTTC,CASSAERVPYEQYF,TRBV2,TRBJ2-7,many,NA
TGTGCCAGCAGTTTCGGGGGACCTCCCTACGAGCAGTACTTC,CASSFGGPPYEQYF,TRBV27,TRBJ2-7,NA,NA
TGCAGTGCTAAGACCGGGACAGGGTTGTACGAGCAGTACTTC,CSAKTGTGLYEQYF,TRBV20-1,TRBJ2-7,few,TRBD1
TGCAGTGCTAGGGGATTTCTGAAAGATAGCGGGAACACCGGGGAGCTGTTTTTT,CSARGFLKDSGNTGELFF,TRBV20-1,TRBJ2-2,few,NA
TGTGCCAGCAGTTTGCTGGCCGAAAAACTGTTTTTT,CASSLLAEKLFF,TRBV12-3/TRBV12-4,TRBJ1-4,many,NA
TGCAGTGCTAGAGGGAGGAACAGTTACTCTAGCAATCAGCCCCAGCATTTT,CSARGRNSYSSNQPQHF,TRBV20-1,TRBJ1-5,few,NA
TGCGCCAGCAGCCAAGCCTGGATTCTAGCTGAAAAACTGTTTTTT,CASSQAWILAEKLFF,TRBV4-3,TRBJ1-4,NA,NA
TGTGCCAGCAGTTTGACAGGGGGCAGGTTGGATACGCAGTATTTT,CASSLTGGRLDTQYF,TRBV6-5,TRBJ2-3,many,TRBD1
TGTGCCAGCATCTCCTTAGAGAACCCGGGGTCACCCCTCCACTTT,CASISLENPGSPLHF,TRBV28,TRBJ1-6,NA,NA